This note documents a single T cell receptor (beta chain) sequence. This clonotype appeared a few times. Its antigen has not been determined. There are no base qualities to consult, and no much larger clone falls within one base. The entry originates in a study of T cells in Graves' hyperthyroidism and ophthalmopathy (dated by TCRdb to the late 2010s). Regarding the research as a whole: Peripheral blood samples were taken at initial diagnosis, before any treatment was given. To identify distinguishing TCR V-J signatures, a discovery cohort of around 98 patients was used, comprising 40 to 45 with Graves' ophthalmopathy and 57 with stable Graves' hyperthyroidism. An independent validation cohort of under 20 hyperthyroidism patients and about 16 patients who later progressed to ophthalmopathy tested prospective prediction of ophthalmopathy. The approximately 97 discovery patients were randomly divided into training and test sets at a 7:3 ratio. Thyroid tissue and blood T-cell repertoires from several Graves' hyperthyroidism patients were also compared in the study. After blood sampling, hyperthyroidism patients were treated with methimazole at a starting dose of 30 mg daily, and ophthalmopathy patients were treated with high-dose intravenous methylprednisolone. According to the paper, TCR Vbeta CDR3 sequencing was carried out on about 140 peripheral blood samples, which came from approximately 41 ophthalmopathy, roughly 75 hyperthyroidism and roughly 17 progressor patients. General study outcomes and caveats: Ophthalmopathy was separated from stable hyperthyroidism by a 13 V-J signature model, with just over 85% sensitivity and approximately 81% specificity obtained in cross-validation and 80%/75% obtained in testing. In validation, the model predicted progression to ophthalmopathy with over 60% sensitivity and approximately 72% specificity, a median of approximately 6.7 months before onset. Sample size was not statistically predetermined, and blinding of investigators to group allocation was not performed. Blood samples also contained most of the expanded thyroid clonotypes (frequency above 0.001), which suggests that blood repertoires may reflect thyroid immune responses.

The TCR beta CDR3 regions were amplified from the RNA transcripts. A first-round RT-PCR of the TCR CDR3 used the HTBI primer set with the Qiagen OneStep RT-PCR kit. The libraries were constructed in a second round of multiplex PCR and then size-selected and purified. Paired-end sequencing of the libraries was performed with 100 bp reads on an Illumina HiSeq2000. The study's processing was this. SOAPnuke was used to process the raw data, removing reads that contained adapters or uncalled bases, had a mean Phred below 15, or lacked an exact match to the constant primer or identifier. High-quality paired reads were merged using COPE v1.2.5, and each unique nucleotide sequence was defined as a clonotype. MiTCR v1.1 was used to align clonotypes to the IMGT TRBV, TRBD and TRBJ reference segments. The analysis was restricted to V-J combinations with a frequency above 0.0001, which together covered 99% to 99.2% of the repertoires. A TCS score was defined as the ratio of F50 (clonal expansion) to E x V (chaos), with BLOSUM62-based TCRdist applied between CDR3 peptides within each V-J. Welch's t-statistics and random forest reduced 450 to 600 V-J features to roughly 13, which were used in a naive Bayes classifier (R e1071). TCRdb trimmed the raw reads at Q25, called clones with MiXCR and kept productive beta chains. Each entry merges the rows of one CDR3 protein and shows their most common DNA and genes. The authors' filters were not applied to this entry. In this sample the table shows approximately 530,000 distinct CDR3 sequences, around 17% of which occur a single time. Approximately 20% of the sample is taken by the ten largest.

A patient counted as having stable Graves' hyperthyroidism if no progression to ophthalmopathy occurred over 18 months of follow-up. Hyperthyroidism patients were newly diagnosed, had a disease duration of under 2 months, and were aged 18 to 65 years. Patients with uncontrolled infections, other autoimmune diseases, pregnancy or lactation were excluded. Diagnoses were based on clinical symptoms, serum thyroxine and TRAb, thyroid ultrasound and orbital computed tomography. PBMCs were separated from over 9 ml of fresh peripheral blood using Ficoll-Paque density gradient centrifugation. Trizol reagent was used to extract total RNA, and RNA quality was then checked on an Agilent 2100 Bioanalyzer. The CDR3, from cysteine to phenylalanine, totals 16 residues. Only the CDR3 region is kept as DNA, spanning 48 bases read in frame from base 1. CDR1 and CDR2 were assigned from the germline V gene (reference sequence) as DFQATT and SNEGSKA. From V the trimming removes 4 bases and from J it removes 2 bases, while the gene matches leave 11 bases of the junction unaccounted for.

The V and J segments used are TRBV20-1 and TRBJ2-3; a stretch of 8 junction bases matches TRBD2. Source material: blood. The sequence came from a woman aged 18-29 years with Graves' hyperthyroidism. The CDR3 loop reads CSAITGGSGNTDTQYF. The nucleotides read TGCAGTGCTATAACGGGTGGTAGCGGGAACACAGATACGCAGTATTTT.